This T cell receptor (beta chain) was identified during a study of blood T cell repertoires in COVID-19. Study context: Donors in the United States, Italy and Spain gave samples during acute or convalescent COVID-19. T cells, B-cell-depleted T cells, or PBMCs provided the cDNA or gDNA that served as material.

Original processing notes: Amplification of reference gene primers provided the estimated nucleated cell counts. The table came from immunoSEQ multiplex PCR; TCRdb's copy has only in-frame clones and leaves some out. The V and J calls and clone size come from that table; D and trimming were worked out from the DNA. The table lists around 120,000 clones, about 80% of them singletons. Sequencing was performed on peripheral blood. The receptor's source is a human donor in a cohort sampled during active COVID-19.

The DNA of the CDR3 is TGTGCCAGCAGCCAAACGCACGGACAGGGATTTAATTCACCCCTCCACTTT. Its protein is CASSQTHGQGFNSPLHF. The J gene is TRBJ1-6, the V gene TRBV5-6; TRBD1 matches at 8 bases. Germline CDR1 is SGHDT and CDR2 is YYEEEE. This CDR3 is 17 amino acids long. The trim removed 4 bases at V and 6 bases at J, leaving 12 bases unmatched.